This TCR beta chain was captured by sequencing in a study of graft-versus-host responses after intestinal transplantation. Study-level information: Multivisceral, liver-intestinal, or isolated intestinal grafts were transplanted into recipients. General observations from the study: Marrow from the recipient contained GvH clones, some of which had appeared first in ileum or blood.

Investigators plated around 200,000 CFSE-labeled responder cells together with around 200,000 irradiated stimulator cells labeled with violet dye. After the reaction, the investigators sorted the proliferating CFSE-low CD3+CD4+ and CD3+CD8+ responders. The germline V gene encodes CDR1 SGDLS and CDR2 YYNGEE. CDR3 length: 13 residues. Trimming pared 0 bases from V and 1 base from J, leaving 4 bases between. Libraries were prepared by immunoSEQ multiplex PCR; TCRdb keeps only in-frame clonotypes and omits some of them. The sample contains some 14,000 clones, about 35% of which appear only once. This clone was seen a handful of times.

The source material was alloreactive CD8+ T cells from a mixed lymphocyte reaction culture, sampled before intestinal transplant. Regarding subset: CFSE-low proliferating T cells sorted from roughly six-day pre-transplant mixed lymphocyte reaction (GvH or HvG direction). V is TRBV9 and J is TRBJ1-1; D is unresolved. The receptor was derived from a human patient who received an intestinal transplant. This CDR3 is CASSVEENTEAFF. In DNA form, the CDR3 reads TGTGCCAGCAGCGTAGAGGAGAACACTGAAGCTTTCTTT. Looking up the rest from reference TRBV9 and TRBJ1-1 gives the full variable domain: DSGVTQTPKHLITATGQRVTLRCSPRSGDLSVYWYQQSLDQGLQFLIQYYNGEERAKGNILERFSAQQFPDLHSELNLSSLELGDSALYFCASSVEENTEAFFGQGTRLTVV.